This T cell receptor beta chain originates from a study of cytomegalovirus exposure and HLA in healthy donors. General study results and limits: In a later analysis, TCR beta V- and J-gene trimming was associated with a missense DCLRE1C variant.

This CDR3 is built from 16 residues. Germline V lookup: CDR1 SGDLS, CDR2 YYNGEE. The germline V and J ends were trimmed by 1 base and 0 bases, with 8 bases remaining between them. A word on this clone: Its antigen remains unidentified.

13 Jbeta primers and 60 Vbeta primers were used for the PCR. Sequenced by immunoSEQ multiplex PCR; TCRdb stores in-frame clones only, minus some. The table lists fewer than 250,000 clones, around 75% of them singletons. Source material: PBMCs. The gene calls are TRBV9 and TRBJ1-6; no clear D. The receptor was isolated from a woman aged 45-65 years in good health and CMV-seronegative. The CDR3 region is CASSVSTSSYNSPLHF. The CDR3 DNA follows: TGTGCCAGCAGCGTATCAACGAGCTCCTATAATTCACCCCTCCACTTT.